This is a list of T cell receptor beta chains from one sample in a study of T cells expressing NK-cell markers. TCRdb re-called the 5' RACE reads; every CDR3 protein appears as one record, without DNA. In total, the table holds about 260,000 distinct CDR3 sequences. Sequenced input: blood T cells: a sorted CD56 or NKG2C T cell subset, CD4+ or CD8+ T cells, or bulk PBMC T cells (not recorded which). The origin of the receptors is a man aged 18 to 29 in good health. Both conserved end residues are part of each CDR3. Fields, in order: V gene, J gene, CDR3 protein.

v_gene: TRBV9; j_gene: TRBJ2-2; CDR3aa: CASSVFQNTGELFF
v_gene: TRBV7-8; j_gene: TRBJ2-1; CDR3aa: CATYAPRLSKSDNEQFF
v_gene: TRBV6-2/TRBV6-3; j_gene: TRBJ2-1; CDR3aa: CASRPSGTSGRGEQFF
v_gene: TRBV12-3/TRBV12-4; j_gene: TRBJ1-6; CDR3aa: CASSLGGREINSPLHF
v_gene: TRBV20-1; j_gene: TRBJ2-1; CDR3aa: CSARPGGRARGNEQFF
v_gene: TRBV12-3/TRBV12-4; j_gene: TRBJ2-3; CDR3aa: CASSPWGDTQYF
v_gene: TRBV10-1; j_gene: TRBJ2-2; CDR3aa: CASSYNGELFF
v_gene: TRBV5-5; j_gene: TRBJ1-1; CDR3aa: CASSVSGTGYLNTEAFF
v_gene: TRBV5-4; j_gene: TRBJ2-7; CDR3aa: CASSLDAGAVSEQYF
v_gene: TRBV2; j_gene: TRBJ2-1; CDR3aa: CASRNEGLKGNEQFF
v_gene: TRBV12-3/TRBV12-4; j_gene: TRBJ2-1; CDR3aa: CASSALVEQFF
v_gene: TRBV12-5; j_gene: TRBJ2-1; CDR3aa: CASGLVAGDVYEQFF
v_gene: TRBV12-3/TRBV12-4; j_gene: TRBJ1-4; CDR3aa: CASSLRPGQGSEKLFF
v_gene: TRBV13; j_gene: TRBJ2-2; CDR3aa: CASSSHLGGRRTGELFF
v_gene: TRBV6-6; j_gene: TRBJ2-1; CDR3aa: CASSKGGEQFF
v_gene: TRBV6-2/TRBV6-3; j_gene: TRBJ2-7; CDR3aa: CASSYRLREQYF
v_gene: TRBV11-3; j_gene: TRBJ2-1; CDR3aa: CASSSKKRNVYNEQFF
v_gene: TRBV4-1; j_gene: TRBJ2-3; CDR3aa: CASSSSNFGGGTDTQYF
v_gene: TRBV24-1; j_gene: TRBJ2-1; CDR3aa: CATSDLGWNEQFF
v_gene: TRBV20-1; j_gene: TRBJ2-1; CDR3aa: CSARVLAVNNEQFF
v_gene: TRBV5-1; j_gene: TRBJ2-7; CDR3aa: CASSLVFRDEQYF
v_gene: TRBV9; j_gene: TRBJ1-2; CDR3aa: CASSARDGYGYTF
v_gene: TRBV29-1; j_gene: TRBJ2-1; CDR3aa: CSVDGQGDEQFF
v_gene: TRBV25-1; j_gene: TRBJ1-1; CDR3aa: CASSDPVGGAFF
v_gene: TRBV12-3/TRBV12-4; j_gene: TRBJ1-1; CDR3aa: CASRISGADDTEAFF
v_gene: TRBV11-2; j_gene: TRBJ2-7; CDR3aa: CASSLAGASASYEQYF
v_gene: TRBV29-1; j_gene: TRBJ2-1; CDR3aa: CSVNRGGNEQFF
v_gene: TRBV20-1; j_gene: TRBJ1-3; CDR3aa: CSARWGGVFSGNTIYF
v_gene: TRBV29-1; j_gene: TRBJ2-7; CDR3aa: CSAGGHKTYEQYF
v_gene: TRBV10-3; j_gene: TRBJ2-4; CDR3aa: CAISELAGTQNIQYF
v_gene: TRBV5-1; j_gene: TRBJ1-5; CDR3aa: CASSLGVSNQPQHF
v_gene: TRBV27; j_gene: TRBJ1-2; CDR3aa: CASVFSVNYGYTF
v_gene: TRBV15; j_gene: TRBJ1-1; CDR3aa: CATSRDIQGTEAFF
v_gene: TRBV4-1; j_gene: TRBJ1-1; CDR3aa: CASSQVVVRKKAGKTEAFF
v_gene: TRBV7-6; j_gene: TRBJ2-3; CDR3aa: CASSLKAGRTDTQYF
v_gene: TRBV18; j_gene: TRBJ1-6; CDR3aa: CASSPAGVEVSPLHF
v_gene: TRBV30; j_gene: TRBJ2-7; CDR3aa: CAWIPGLVPGEQYF
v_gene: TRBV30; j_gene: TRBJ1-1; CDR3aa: CAWNTDRSNTEAFF
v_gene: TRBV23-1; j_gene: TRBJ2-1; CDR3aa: CASSQCGRSSYNEQFF
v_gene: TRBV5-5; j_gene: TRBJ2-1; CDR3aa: CASSLGGTEQFF
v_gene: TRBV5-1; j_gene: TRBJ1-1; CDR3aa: CASSYGQGQAFF
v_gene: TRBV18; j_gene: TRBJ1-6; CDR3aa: CASSPRDRGRKAPLHF
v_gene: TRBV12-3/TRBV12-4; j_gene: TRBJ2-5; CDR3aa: CASSFVGIQETQYF
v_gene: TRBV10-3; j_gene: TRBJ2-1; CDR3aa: CAISELGNEQFF
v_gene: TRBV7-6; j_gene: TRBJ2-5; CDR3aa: CASSLGLTLLQETQYF
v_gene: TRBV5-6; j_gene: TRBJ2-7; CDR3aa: CASSSMYEQYF
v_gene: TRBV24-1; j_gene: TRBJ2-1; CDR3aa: CATSPLGYEQFF
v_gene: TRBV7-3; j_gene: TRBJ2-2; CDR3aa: CASSLTRDKTGELFF
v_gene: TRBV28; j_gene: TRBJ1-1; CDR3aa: CASSLVRPNTEAFF
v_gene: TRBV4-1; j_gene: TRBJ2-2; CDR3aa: CASSQELAGRITGELFF
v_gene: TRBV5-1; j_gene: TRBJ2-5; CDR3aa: CASRLETLGETQYF
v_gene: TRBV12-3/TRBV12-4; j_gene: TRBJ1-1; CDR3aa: CASLEGVFTEAFF
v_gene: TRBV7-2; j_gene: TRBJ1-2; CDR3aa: CASSLVRGAKLLIHGYTF